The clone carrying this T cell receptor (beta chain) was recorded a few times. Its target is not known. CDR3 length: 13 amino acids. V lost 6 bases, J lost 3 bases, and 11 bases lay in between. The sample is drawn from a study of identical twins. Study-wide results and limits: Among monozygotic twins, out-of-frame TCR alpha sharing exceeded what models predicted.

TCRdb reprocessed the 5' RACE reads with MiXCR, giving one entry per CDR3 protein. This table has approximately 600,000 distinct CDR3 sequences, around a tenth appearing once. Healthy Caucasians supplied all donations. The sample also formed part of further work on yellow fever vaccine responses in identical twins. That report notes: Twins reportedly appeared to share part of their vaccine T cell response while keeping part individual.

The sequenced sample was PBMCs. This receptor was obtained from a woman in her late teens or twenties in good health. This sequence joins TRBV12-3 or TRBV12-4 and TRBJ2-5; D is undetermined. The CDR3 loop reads CASRPDPEETQYF. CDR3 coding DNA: TGTGCCAGCAGACCGGACCCCGAAGAGACCCAGTACTTC.